The source of this TCR beta chain is a study of CD8+CD57+ T cells in acquired aplastic anemia. Study-level background: Isolated CD4+ and CD8+ cells, once sorted, yielded DNA averaging roughly 3.2 ug. CD4+ reads averaged around 10 million in healthy donors.

This CDR3 has 14 residues. Germline CDR1 reads SNHLY; CDR2 reads FYNNEI. V was pared by 8 bases and J by 4 bases, with 10 bases of the junction left unmatched. Genomic DNA templated the TCR beta VDJ and CDR3 profiling. TCRdb re-called the reads with MiXCR, one entry per CDR3 protein. The sample contains roughly 50,000 distinct CDR3 sequences, approximately 72% of which appear only once. With regard to this clonotype: The antigen remains undetermined.

Study-wide points: Common to patients and controls were approximately 30 CD8+ CDR3 sequences.

The gene calls are TRBV2 and TRBJ1-2; 7 bases map to TRBD1. Sequenced material: sorted CD4+, CD8+, or CD8+CD57+ T cells (not recorded which) from PBMCs. The receptor was isolated from a human donor in good health, serving as a control. CDR3 nucleotides: TGTGCCAGCTATGAGACAGGGATGGGCTATGGCTACACCTTC. Translating gives CASYETGMGYGYTF.